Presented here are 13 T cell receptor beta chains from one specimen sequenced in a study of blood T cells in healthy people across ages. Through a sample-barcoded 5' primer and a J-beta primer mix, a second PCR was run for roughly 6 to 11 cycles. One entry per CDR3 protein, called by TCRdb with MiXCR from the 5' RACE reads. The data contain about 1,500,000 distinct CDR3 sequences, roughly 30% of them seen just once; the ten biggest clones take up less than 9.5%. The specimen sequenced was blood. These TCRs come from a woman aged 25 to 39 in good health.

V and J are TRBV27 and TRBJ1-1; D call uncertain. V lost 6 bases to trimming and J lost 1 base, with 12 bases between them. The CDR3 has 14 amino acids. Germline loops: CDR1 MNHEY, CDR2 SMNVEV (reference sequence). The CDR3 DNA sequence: TGTGCCAGCAGACCTAGAACAGAGAACACTGAAGCTTTCTTT. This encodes CASRPRTENTEAFF.

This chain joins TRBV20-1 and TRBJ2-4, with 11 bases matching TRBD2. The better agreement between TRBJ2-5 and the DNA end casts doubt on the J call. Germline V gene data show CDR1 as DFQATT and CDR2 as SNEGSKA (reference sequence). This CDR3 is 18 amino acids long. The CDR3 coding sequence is TGCAGTGCCTCCGAGACAGAGTTTAGCGGGAGGGCCCAGGAGACCCAGTACTTC. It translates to CSASETEFSGRAQETQYF.

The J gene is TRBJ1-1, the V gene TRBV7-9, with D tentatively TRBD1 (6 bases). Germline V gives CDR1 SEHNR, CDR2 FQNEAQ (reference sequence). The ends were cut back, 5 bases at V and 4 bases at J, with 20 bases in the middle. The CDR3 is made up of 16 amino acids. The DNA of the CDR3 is TGTGCCAGCAGCACCGTCCCACAGGGAATGGGCACTGAAGCTTTCTTT. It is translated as CASSTVPQGMGTEAFF.

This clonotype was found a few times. The CDR3: CSVLLRTSRKTQYF. CDR3 bases: TGCAGCGTTCTACTACGGACTAGCCGTAAGACCCAGTACTTC. The chain uses TRBV29-1 and TRBJ2-5; 8 nucleotides match TRBD2. Germline V gives CDR1 SQVTM, CDR2 ANQGSEA. V lost 5 bases, J lost 6 bases, and 11 bases stayed unmatched. This CDR3 comprises 14 residues.

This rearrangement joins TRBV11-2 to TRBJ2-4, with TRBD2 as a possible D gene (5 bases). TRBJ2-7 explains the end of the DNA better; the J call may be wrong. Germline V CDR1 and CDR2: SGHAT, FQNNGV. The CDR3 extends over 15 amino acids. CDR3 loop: CASSTEPDFSYEQYF. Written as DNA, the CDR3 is TGTGCCAGCAGCACCGAACCGGACTTTTCCTACGAGCAGTACTTC.

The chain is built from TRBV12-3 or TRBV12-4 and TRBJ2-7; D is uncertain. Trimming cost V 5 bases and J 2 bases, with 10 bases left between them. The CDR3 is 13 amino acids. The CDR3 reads CASSRRAAYEQYF. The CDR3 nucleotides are TGTGCCAGCAGTCGAAGGGCAGCCTACGAGCAGTACTTC.

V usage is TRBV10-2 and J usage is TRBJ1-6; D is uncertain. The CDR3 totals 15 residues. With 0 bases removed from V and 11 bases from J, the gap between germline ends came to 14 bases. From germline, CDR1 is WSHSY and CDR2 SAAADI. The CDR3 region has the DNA TGCGCCAGCAGTGAGTCGGAGACGAGATATACACCCCTCCACTTT. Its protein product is CASSESETRYTPLHF.

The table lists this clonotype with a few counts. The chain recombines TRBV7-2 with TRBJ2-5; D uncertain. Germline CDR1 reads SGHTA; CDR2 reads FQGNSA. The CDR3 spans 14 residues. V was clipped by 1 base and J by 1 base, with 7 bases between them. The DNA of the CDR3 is TGTGCCAGCAGCTTAGGGTTCAGCCAAGAGACCCAGTACTTC. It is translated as CASSLGFSQETQYF.

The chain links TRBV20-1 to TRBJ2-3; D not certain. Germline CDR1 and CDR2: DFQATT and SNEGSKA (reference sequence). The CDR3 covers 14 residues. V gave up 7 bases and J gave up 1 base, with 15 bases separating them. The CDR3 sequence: CSVSLPTGTDTQYF. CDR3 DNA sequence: TGCAGTGTTAGCCTTCCCACTGGCACAGATACGCAGTATTTT.

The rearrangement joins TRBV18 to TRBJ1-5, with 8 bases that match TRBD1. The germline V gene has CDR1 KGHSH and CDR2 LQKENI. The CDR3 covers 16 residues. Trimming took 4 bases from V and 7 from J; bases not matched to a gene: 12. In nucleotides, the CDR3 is TGTGCCAGCTCACTCAACGGACAGGGCATCAACCAGCCCCAGCATTTT. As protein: CASSLNGQGINQPQHF.

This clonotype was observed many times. CDR3 bases: TGTGCCAGCAGTAAGCCAGGCACAGATACGCAGTATTTT. It translates to CASSKPGTDTQYF. V and J are TRBV6-5 and TRBJ2-3; D gene unclear. Germline CDR1 MNHEY, CDR2 SVGAGI. V lost 5 bases, J lost 1 base, and 7 bases lay in between. The CDR3 sequence is 13 residues long.

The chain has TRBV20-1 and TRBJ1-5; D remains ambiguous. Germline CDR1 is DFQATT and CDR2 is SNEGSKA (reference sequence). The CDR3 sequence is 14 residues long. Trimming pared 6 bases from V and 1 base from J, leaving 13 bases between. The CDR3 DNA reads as TGCAGTGCCTCACCGACTGGGAGCAATCAGCCCCAGCATTTT. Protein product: CSASPTGSNQPQHF.

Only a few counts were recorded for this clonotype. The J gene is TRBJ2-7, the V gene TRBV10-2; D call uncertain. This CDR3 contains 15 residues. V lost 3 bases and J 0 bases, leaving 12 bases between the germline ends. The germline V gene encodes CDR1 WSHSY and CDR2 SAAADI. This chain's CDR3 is CASSDPTESSYEQYF. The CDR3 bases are TGCGCCAGCAGTGACCCTACAGAGAGCTCCTACGAGCAGTACTTC.